These 8 T cell receptor beta chains came from one sample sequenced in a study of T cell responses to AZD1222 COVID-19 vaccine. Profiled with immunoSEQ multiplex PCR; TCRdb holds only in-frame clones, not every one. Among 150,000 to 200,000 clones listed, 85% to 90% were seen once. The sequences come from peripheral blood, collected on day 0 of AZD1222 vaccination. The receptors come from an adult in good health.

The chain is built from TRBV9 and TRBJ2-5; 14 nucleotides line up with TRBD2. The CDR3 spans 14 residues. With 2 bases clipped from V and 11 bases from J, the junction kept 5 bases outside the gene matches. Germline V gene lookup returns CDR1 SGDLS and CDR2 YYNGEE. CDR3 loop: CASSVGLAGGPQYF. In nucleotides, the CDR3 is TGTGCCAGCAGCGTCGGACTAGCGGGGGGTCCACAGTACTTC.

The chain combines TRBV13 with TRBJ2-2; 9 positions match TRBD2. This CDR3 contains 15 residues. Germline V lookup: CDR1 PRHDT, CDR2 FYEKMQ (reference sequence). J gave up 7 bases and V 4 bases, and 7 bases lay outside the gene matches. As DNA, the CDR3 is TGTGCCAGCAGCTGGCGGGAGGGCCGGAGCGGGGAGCTGTTTTTT. This translates into CASSWREGRSGELFF.

The sample holds one count of this clone. The genes are TRBV3-1 (or the pseudogene TRBV3-2) and TRBJ2-1; 9 bases match TRBD2. Trimming cost V 4 bases and J 3 bases; bases outside gene matches: 10. The CDR3 length is 17 residues. Germline CDR1 LGHDT, CDR2 YNNKEL (reference sequence). The CDR3: CASSRDSGRSGYNEQFF. The CDR3 DNA sequence: TGTGCCAGCAGCCGGGATAGCGGGAGAAGTGGCTACAATGAGCAGTTCTTC.

The DNA of the CDR3 is TGTGCCAGCAGTTACTCTGGCGCTCTATCCGAAGCTTTCTTT. It is translated as CASSYSGALSEAFF. The chain is built from TRBV6-5 and TRBJ1-1; no definite D call. The V end was cut by 0 bases, the J end by 8 bases, with 13 bases between. The germline CDR1 and CDR2 sequences are MNHEY and SVGAGI. CDR3 length: 14 amino acids.

Only a few counts were recorded for this clone. CDR3 in DNA: TGTGCCAGCAGCTTAGGGCCTGACGAGACCCAGTACTTC. Its protein product is CASSLGPDETQYF. This rearrangement joins TRBV7-3 to TRBJ2-5; D is unclear. V gave up 2 bases and J gave up 5 bases, with 9 bases separating them. The CDR3 length is 13 residues. CDR1 SGHTA and CDR2 FQGTGA come from the germline V gene. Full variable domain (missing parts from reference TRBV7-3 and TRBJ2-5): GAGVSQTPSNKVTEKGKYVELRCDPISGHTALYWYRQSLGQGPEFLIYFQGTGAADDSGLPNDRFFAVRPEGSVSTLKIQRTERGDSAVYLCASSLGPDETQYFGPGTRLLVL.

The J gene is TRBJ1-1, the V gene TRBV5-6; 11 bases are shared with TRBD1. The CDR3 is made up of 16 amino acids. Per germline, CDR1 SGHDT and CDR2 YYEEEE. Trimming cost V 7 bases and J 1 base; bases outside gene matches: 9. The CDR3 bases are TGTGCCAGCGGCCCAGGACAGGGGGCAAGGAACACTGAAGCTTTCTTT. It specifies CASGPGQGARNTEAFF.

The chain combines TRBV6-1 with TRBJ2-2; tentative D call: TRBD1 (5 bases). Trimming removed 11 bases from V and 0 bases from J, with 16 bases in between. The germline V gene has CDR1 MNHNS and CDR2 SASEGT. The CDR3 runs 15 residues. The CDR3 loop is CAATEQGANTGELFF. CDR3 nucleotide sequence: TGTGCCGCCACAGAACAAGGGGCGAACACCGGGGAGCTGTTTTTT.

This clone has a single count. The chain combines TRBV7-9 with TRBJ1-1, with D hard to call. The V end was cut by 0 bases, the J end by 7 bases, with 15 bases between. Germline V gene lookup returns CDR1 SEHNR and CDR2 FQNEAQ (reference sequence). The CDR3 is made up of 15 amino acids. The CDR3, as DNA: TGTGCCAGCAGCTTAGCGTCGCAGCCCGAGGGTGAAGCTTTCTTT. This translates into CASSLASQPEGEAFF.